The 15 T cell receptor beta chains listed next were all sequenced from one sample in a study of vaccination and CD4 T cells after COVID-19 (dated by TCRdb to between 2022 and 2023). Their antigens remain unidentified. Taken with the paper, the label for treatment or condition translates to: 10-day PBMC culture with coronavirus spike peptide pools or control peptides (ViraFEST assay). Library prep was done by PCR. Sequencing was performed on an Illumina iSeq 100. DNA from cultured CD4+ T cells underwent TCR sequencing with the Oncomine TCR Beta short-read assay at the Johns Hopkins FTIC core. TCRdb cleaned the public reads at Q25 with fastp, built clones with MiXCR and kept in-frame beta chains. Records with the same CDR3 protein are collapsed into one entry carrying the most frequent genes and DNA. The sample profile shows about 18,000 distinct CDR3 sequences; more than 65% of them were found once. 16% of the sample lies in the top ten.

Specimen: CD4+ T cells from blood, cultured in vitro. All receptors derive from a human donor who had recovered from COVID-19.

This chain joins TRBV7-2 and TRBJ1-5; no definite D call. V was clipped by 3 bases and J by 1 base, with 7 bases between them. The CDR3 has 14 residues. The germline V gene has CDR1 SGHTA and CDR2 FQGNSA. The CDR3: CASSFRGSNQPQHF. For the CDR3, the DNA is TGTGCCAGCAGCTTCCGGGGAAGCAATCAGCCCCAGCATTTT.

The CDR3 sequence: CSASRRTDTQYF. DNA of the CDR3: TGCAGTGCTAGTAGACGCACAGATACGCAGTATTTT. The rearrangement links TRBV20-1 to TRBJ2-3; D remains unclear. Germline CDR1 is DFQATT and CDR2 is SNEGSKA (reference sequence). CDR3 length: 12 amino acids. V was shortened by 3 bases and J by 1 base, with 5 bases between the two germline ends.

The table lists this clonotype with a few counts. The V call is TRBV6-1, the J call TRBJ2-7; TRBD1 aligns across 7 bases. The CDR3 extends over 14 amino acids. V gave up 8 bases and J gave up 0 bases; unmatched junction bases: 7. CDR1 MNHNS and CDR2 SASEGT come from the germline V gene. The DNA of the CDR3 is TGTGCCAGCGGCCGGGACAGAGCCTCCTACGAGCAGTACTTC. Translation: CASGRDRASYEQYF.

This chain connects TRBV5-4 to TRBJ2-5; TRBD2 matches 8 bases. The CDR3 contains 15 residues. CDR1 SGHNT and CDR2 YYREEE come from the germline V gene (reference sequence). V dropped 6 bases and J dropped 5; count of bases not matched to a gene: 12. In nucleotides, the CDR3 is TGTGCCAGCAATAGGTGGGCGGGAGGTGGTGAGACCCAGTACTTC. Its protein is CASNRWAGGGETQYF.

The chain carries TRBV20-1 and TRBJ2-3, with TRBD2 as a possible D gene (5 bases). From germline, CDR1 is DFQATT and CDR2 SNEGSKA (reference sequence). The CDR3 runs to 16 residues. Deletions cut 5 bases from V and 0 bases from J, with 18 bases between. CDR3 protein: CSAPKDARTSTDTQYF. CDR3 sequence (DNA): TGCAGTGCTCCCAAGGACGCGCGGACTAGCACAGATACGCAGTATTTT.

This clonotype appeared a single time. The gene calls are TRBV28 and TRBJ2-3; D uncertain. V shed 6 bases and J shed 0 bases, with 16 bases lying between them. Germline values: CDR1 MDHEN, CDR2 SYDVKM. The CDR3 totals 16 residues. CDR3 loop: CASSTSWVSSTDTQYF. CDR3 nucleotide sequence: TGTGCCAGCAGCACTTCCTGGGTCTCAAGCACAGATACGCAGTATTTT.

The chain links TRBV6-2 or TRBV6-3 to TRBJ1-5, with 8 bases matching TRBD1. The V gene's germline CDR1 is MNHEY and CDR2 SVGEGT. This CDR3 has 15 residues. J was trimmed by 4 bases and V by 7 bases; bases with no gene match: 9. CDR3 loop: CASTGARQGNQPQHF. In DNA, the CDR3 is TGTGCCAGCACTGGGGCCAGACAGGGGAATCAGCCCCAGCATTTT.

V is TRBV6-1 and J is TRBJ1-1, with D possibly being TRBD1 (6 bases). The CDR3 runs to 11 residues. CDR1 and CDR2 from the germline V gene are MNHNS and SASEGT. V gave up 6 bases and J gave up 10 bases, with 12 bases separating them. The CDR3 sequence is CASRDKGGAFF. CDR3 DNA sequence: TGTGCCAGCAGGGACAAGGGGGGAGCTTTCTTT.

This CDR3 reads CASRDRLAKNIQYF. As DNA, the CDR3 is TGTGCCAGCAGGGACCGGCTAGCCAAAAACATTCAGTACTTC. V usage is TRBV27 and J usage is TRBJ2-4; D is unclear. CDR3 length equals 14 residues. Germline V gene sequence: CDR1 MNHEY, CDR2 SMNVEV (reference sequence). Trimming pared 6 bases from V and 0 bases from J, leaving 9 bases between.

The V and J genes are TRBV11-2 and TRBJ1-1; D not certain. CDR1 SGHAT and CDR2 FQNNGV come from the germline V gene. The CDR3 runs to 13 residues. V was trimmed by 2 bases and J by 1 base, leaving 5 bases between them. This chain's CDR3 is CASSLLANTEAFF. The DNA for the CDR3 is TGTGCCAGCAGCTTATTAGCGAACACTGAAGCTTTCTTT.

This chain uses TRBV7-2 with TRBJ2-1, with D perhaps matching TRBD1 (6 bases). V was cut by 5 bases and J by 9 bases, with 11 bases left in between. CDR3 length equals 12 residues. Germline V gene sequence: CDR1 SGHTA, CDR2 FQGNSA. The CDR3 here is CASSGRGVEQFF. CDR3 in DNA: TGTGCCAGCAGCGGCAGGGGTGTTGAGCAGTTCTTC.

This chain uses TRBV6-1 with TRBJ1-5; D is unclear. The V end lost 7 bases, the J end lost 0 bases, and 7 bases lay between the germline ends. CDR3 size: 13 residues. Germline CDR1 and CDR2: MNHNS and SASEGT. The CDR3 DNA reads TGTGCCAGCATTATTGATAGCAATCAGCCCCAGCATTTT. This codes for CASIIDSNQPQHF.

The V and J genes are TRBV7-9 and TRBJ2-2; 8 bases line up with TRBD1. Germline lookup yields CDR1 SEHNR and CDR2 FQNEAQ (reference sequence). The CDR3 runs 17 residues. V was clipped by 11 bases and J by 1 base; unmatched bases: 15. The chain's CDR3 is CAGGGYSGTGNTGELFF. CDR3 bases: TGTGCCGGAGGCGGATACTCCGGGACAGGGAACACCGGGGAGCTGTTTTTT. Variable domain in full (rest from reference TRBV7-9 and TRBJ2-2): DTGVSQNPRHKITKRGQNVTFRCDPISEHNRLYWYRQTLGQGPEFLTYFQNEAQLEKSRLLSDRFSAERPKGSFSTLEIQRTEQGDSAMYLCAGGGYSGTGNTGELFFGEGSRLTVL.

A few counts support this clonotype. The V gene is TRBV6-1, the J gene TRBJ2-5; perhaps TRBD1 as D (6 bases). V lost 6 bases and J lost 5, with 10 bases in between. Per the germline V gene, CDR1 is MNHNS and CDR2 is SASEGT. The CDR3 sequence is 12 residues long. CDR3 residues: CASRGAGETQYF. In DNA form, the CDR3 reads TGTGCCAGCAGGGGGGCTGGGGAGACCCAGTACTTC.

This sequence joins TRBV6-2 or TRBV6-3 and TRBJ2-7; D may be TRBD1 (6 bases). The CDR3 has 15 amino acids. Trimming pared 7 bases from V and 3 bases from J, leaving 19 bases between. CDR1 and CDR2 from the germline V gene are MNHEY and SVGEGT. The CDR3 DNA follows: TGTGCCAGCACCTACCCGGACAGAGCCCTCTACGAGCAGTACTTC. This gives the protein CASTYPDRALYEQYF.